A selection of T cell receptor beta chains follows, all from one sample in a study of blood T cell repertoires in COVID-19. Data came from immunoSEQ multiplex PCR; TCRdb stores just in-frame clones and leaves some out. The sample has roughly 250,000 clones, about 90% seen once. The source material was PBMCs or T cells enriched from blood (not recorded which). The receptor source for this set is a woman under 30 who had recovered from COVID-19. Each CDR3 is given with its conserved first and last residue. The order of the fields is J gene, CDR3 length, D gene, V gene, clone size, CDR3 DNA, CDR3 protein. A D gene is named only where the DNA matches it firmly. Rows give clone size only sometimes, using once, few, many, or a class for an expanded clone.

j_gene: TRBJ1-2
len: 12
d_gene: .
v_gene: TRBV27
abundance: .
CDR3nt: TGTGCCAGCAGTTTAGCGGGGTATGGCTACACCTTC
CDR3aa: CASSLAGYGYTF

j_gene: TRBJ2-2
len: 12
d_gene: .
v_gene: TRBV11-3
abundance: .
CDR3nt: TGTGCCAGCAGCCCCCGGTCCAGGGAGCTGTTTTTT
CDR3aa: CASSPRSRELFF

j_gene: TRBJ2-1
len: 16
d_gene: TRBD2
v_gene: TRBV4-3
abundance: .
CDR3nt: TGCGCCAGCAGCCCTGGACTAGCGGGGGAGTGGAATGAGCAGTTCTTC
CDR3aa: CASSPGLAGEWNEQFF

j_gene: TRBJ1-1
len: 14
d_gene: .
v_gene: TRBV28
abundance: .
CDR3nt: TGTGCCAGCTCTCAGAGTCCAGGAAACACTGAAGCTTTCTTT
CDR3aa: CASSQSPGNTEAFF

j_gene: TRBJ2-3
len: 16
d_gene: .
v_gene: TRBV9
abundance: .
CDR3nt: TGTGCCAGCAGCGTAGAGGGAAGCGGGTTTGCAGATACGCAGTATTTT
CDR3aa: CASSVEGSGFADTQYF

j_gene: TRBJ1-5
len: 15
d_gene: TRBD1
v_gene: TRBV11-2
abundance: .
CDR3nt: TGTGCCAGCAGCCTTGGACAGGGGGGAAATCAGCCCCAGCATTTT
CDR3aa: CASSLGQGGNQPQHF

j_gene: TRBJ1-2
len: 12
d_gene: TRBD1
v_gene: TRBV29-1
abundance: .
CDR3nt: TGCAGCGTTCTGGACAGGGGCTATGGCTACACCTTC
CDR3aa: CSVLDRGYGYTF

j_gene: TRBJ1-2
len: 16
d_gene: TRBD1
v_gene: TRBV10-3
abundance: .
CDR3nt: TGTGCCATCAGTGAGGGACCGACAGGGTTTAGCTATGGCTACACCTTC
CDR3aa: CAISEGPTGFSYGYTF

j_gene: TRBJ1-5
len: 14
d_gene: TRBD1
v_gene: TRBV3-1/TRBV3-2
abundance: .
CDR3nt: TGTGCCAGCAGCCAGGGACAGGACAATCAGCCCCAGCATTTT
CDR3aa: CASSQGQDNQPQHF

j_gene: TRBJ2-5
len: 14
d_gene: TRBD1
v_gene: TRBV28
abundance: .
CDR3nt: TGTGCCAGCAGTCTCTGGGACAGTCAAGAGACCCAGTACTTC
CDR3aa: CASSLWDSQETQYF

j_gene: TRBJ1-1
len: 12
d_gene: TRBD1
v_gene: TRBV27
abundance: once
CDR3nt: TGTGCCAGCAGGACAGGGGGCATTGAAGCTTTCTTT
CDR3aa: CASRTGGIEAFF

j_gene: TRBJ1-1
len: 12
d_gene: .
v_gene: TRBV13
abundance: .
CDR3nt: TGTGCCAGCAGCTTAGGCCGTACTGAAGCTTTCTTT
CDR3aa: CASSLGRTEAFF

j_gene: TRBJ1-2
len: 14
d_gene: .
v_gene: TRBV27
abundance: once
CDR3nt: TGTGCCAGCAGTTCCGCGGACAGTAACTATGGCTACACCTTC
CDR3aa: CASSSADSNYGYTF

j_gene: TRBJ2-5
len: 13
d_gene: .
v_gene: TRBV27
abundance: .
CDR3nt: TGTGCCAGCAGCCGGAGACGCGGTGAGACCCAGTACTTC
CDR3aa: CASSRRRGETQYF

j_gene: TRBJ2-7
len: 17
d_gene: .
v_gene: TRBV21-1
abundance: .
CDR3nt: TGTGCCAGCCTGAGGGAGGGACTAGCGGGTCCGAGGGACGAGCAGTACTTC
CDR3aa: CASLREGLAGPRDEQYF

j_gene: TRBJ2-7
len: 14
d_gene: TRBD1
v_gene: TRBV15
abundance: .
CDR3nt: TGTGCCACCAGCAGAGATCAGGGGGCGTTCGAGCAGTACTTC
CDR3aa: CATSRDQGAFEQYF

j_gene: TRBJ1-1
len: 14
d_gene: .
v_gene: TRBV4-2
abundance: .
CDR3nt: TGTGCCAGCAGCCAGGGACATCCTGGGACTGAAGCTTTCTTT
CDR3aa: CASSQGHPGTEAFF

j_gene: TRBJ2-3
len: 13
d_gene: .
v_gene: TRBV5-1
abundance: .
CDR3nt: TGCGCCAGCAGACAGGGCAGCACAGATACGCAGTATTTT
CDR3aa: CASRQGSTDTQYF

j_gene: TRBJ1-4
len: 18
d_gene: TRBD1
v_gene: TRBV27
abundance: once
CDR3nt: TGTGCCAGCAGCCGAAAGCCCCCTACAGGGGGGACTAATGAAAAACTGTTTTTT
CDR3aa: CASSRKPPTGGTNEKLFF

j_gene: TRBJ1-1
len: 15
d_gene: TRBD1
v_gene: TRBV7-2
abundance: .
CDR3nt: TGTGCCAGCAGCCACAGGAGGGGGCTGGACACTGAAGCTTTCTTT
CDR3aa: CASSHRRGLDTEAFF